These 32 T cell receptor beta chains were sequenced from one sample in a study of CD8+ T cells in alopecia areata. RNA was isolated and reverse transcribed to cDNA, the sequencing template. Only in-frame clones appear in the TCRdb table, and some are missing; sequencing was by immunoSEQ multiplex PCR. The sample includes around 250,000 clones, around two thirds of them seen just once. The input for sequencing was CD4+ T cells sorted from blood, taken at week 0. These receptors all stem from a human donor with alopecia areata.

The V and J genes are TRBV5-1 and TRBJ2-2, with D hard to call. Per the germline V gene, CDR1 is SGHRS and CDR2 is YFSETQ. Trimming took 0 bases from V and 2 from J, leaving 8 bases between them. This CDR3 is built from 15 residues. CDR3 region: CASSLGQFNTGELFF. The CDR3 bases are TGCGCCAGCAGCTTGGGTCAGTTTAACACCGGGGAGCTGTTTTTT.

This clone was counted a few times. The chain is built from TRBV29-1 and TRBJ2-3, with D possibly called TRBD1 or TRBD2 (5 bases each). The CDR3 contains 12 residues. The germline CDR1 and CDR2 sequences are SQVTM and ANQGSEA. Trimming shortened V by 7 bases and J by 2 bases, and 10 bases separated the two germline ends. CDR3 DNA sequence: TGCAGCGCAGGGACCATCACAGATACGCAGTATTTT. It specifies CSAGTITDTQYF.

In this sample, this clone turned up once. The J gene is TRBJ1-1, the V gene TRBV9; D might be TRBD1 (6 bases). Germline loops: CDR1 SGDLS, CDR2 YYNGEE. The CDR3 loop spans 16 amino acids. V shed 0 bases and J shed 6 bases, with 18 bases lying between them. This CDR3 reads CASSVVGGRMAPEAFF. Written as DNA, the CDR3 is TGTGCCAGCAGCGTAGTTGGGGGGCGGATGGCCCCTGAAGCTTTCTTT.

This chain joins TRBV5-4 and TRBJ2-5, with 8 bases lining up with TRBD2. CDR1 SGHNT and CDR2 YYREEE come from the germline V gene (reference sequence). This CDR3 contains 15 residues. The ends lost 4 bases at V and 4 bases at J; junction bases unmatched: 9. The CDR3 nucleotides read TGTGCCAGCAGCCTGCCGGCGGGGGGAAGAGAGACCCAGTACTTC. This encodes CASSLPAGGRETQYF.

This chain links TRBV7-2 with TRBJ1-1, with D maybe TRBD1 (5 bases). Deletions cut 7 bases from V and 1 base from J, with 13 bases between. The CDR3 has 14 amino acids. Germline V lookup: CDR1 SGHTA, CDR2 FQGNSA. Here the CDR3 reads CASTPLGANTEAFF. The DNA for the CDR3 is TGTGCCAGCACCCCCCTCGGGGCGAACACTGAAGCTTTCTTT.

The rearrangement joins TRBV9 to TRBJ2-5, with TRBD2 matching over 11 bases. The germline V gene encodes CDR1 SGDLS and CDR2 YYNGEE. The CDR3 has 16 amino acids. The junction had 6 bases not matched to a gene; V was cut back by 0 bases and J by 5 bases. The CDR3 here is CASSVASGGIGETQYF. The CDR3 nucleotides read TGTGCCAGCAGCGTAGCTAGCGGGGGGATTGGGGAGACCCAGTACTTC.

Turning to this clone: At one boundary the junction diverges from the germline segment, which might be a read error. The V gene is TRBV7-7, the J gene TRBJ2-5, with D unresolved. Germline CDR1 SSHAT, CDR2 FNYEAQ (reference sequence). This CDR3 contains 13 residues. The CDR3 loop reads CASSPQYQETQYF. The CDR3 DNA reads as TGTGCTAGCAGTCCACAGTACCAAGAGACCCAGTACTTC.

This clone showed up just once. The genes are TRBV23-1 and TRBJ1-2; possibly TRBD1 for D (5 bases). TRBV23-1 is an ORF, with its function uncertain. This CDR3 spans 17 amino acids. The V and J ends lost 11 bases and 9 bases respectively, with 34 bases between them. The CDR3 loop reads CALGTGDEDRGKSCYTF. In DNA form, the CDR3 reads TGCGCCCTCGGGACCGGGGATGAGGATAGAGGAAAAAGTTGCTACACCTTC.

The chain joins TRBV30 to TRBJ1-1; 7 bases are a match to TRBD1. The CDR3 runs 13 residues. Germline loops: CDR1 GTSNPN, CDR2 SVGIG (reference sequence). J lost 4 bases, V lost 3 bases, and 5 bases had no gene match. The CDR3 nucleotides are TGTGCCTGGAGCCCAGGGGGGACCACTGAAGCTTTCTTT. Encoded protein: CAWSPGGTTEAFF. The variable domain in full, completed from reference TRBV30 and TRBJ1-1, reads SQTIHQWPATLVQPVGSPLSLECTVEGTSNPNLYWYRQAAGRGLQLLFYSVGIGQISSEVPQNLSASRPQDRQFILSSKKLLLSDSGFYLCAWSPGGTTEAFFGQGTRLTVV.

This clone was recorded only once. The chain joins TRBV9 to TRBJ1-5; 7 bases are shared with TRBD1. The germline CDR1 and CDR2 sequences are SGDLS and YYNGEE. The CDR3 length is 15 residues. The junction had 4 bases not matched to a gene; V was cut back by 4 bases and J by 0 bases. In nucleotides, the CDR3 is TGTGCCAGCAGCCCGACAGGGTCTAGCAATCAGCCCCAGCATTTT. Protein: CASSPTGSSNQPQHF.

The chain's CDR3 is CATGEGKYEQYF. The CDR3 DNA is TGTGCCACCGGGGAGGGCAAATACGAGCAGTACTTC. The chain employs TRBV28 and TRBJ2-7; 7 bases are shared with TRBD2. CDR1 MDHEN and CDR2 SYDVKM come from the germline V gene. J gave up 4 bases and V 10 bases, and 7 bases lay outside the gene matches. This CDR3 comprises 12 residues.

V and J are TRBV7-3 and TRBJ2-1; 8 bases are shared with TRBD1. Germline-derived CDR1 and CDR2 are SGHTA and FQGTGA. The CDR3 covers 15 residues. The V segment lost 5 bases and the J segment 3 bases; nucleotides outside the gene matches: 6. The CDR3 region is CASSPPGQDYNEQFF. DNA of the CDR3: TGTGCCAGCAGCCCCCCGGGACAGGACTACAATGAGCAGTTCTTC.

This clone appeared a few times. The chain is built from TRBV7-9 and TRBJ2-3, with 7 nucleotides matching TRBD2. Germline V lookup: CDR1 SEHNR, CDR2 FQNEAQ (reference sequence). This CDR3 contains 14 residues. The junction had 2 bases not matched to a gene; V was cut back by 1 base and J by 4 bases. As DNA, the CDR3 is TGTGCCAGCAGCTTAGGACTAGCTCCAGATACGCAGTATTTT. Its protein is CASSLGLAPDTQYF.

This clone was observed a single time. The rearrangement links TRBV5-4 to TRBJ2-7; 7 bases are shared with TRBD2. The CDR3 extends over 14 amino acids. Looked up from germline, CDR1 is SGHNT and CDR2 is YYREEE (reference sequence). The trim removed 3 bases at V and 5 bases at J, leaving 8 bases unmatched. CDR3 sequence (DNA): TGTGCCAGCAGCTCCGCTAGCGGCGACGACGAGCAGTACTTC. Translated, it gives CASSSASGDDEQYF. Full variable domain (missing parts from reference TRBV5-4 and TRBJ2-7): ETGVTQSPTHLIKTRGQQVTLRCSSQSGHNTVSWYQQALGQGPQFIFQYYREEENGRGNFPPRFSGLQFPNYSSELNVNALELDDSALYLCASSSASGDDEQYFGPGTRLTVT.

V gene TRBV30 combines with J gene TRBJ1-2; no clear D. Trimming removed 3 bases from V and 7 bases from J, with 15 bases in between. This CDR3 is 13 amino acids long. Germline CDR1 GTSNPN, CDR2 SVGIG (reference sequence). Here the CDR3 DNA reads TGTGCCTGGAGGATGACCCATCTGTTTGGCTACACCTTC. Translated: CAWRMTHLFGYTF.

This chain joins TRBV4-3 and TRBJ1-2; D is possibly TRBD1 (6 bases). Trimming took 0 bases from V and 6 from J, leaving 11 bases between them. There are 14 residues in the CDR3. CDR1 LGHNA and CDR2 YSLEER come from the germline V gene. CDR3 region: CASSQDMGAHGYTF. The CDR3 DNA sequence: TGCGCCAGCAGCCAAGATATGGGGGCTCATGGCTACACCTTC.

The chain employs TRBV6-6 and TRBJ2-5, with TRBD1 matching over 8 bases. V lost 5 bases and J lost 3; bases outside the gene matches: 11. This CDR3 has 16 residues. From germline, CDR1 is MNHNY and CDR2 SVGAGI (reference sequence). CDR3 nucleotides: TGTGCCAGCAGTACTACTAACAGGGGGATAGAAGAGACCCAGTACTTC. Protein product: CASSTTNRGIEETQYF.

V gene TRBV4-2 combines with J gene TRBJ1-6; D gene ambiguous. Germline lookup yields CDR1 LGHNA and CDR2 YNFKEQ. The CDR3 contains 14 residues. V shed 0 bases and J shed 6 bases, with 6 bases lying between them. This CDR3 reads CASSQDSGNSPLHF. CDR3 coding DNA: TGTGCCAGCAGCCAAGATAGCGGTAATTCACCCCTCCACTTT.

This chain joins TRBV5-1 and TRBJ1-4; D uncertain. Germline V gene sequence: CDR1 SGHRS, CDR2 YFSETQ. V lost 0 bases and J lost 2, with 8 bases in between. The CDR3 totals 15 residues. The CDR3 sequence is CASSLVGSTNEKLFF. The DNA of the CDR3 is TGCGCCAGCAGCTTGGTCGGGTCGACTAATGAAAAACTGTTTTTT.

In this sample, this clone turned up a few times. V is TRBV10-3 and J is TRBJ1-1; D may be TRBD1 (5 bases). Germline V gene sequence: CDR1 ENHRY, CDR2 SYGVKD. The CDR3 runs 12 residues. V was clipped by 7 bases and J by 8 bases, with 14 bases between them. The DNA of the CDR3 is TGTGCCATCACCCTTGGAGGGGTGGAAGCTTTCTTT. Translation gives CAITLGGVEAFF.

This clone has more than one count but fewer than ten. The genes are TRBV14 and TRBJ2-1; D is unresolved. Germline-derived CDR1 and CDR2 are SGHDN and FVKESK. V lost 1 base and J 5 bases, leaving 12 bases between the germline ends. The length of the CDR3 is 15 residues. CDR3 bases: TGTGCCAGCAGCCAAGTTCAACTGATGCACAATGAGCAGTTCTTC. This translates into CASSQVQLMHNEQFF.

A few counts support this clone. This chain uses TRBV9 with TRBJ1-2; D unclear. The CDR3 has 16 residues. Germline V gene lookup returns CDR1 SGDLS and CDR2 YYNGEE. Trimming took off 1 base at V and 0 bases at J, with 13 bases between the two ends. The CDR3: CASSVFADGSNYGYTF. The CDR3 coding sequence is TGTGCCAGCAGCGTATTCGCGGACGGTTCTAACTATGGCTACACCTTC.

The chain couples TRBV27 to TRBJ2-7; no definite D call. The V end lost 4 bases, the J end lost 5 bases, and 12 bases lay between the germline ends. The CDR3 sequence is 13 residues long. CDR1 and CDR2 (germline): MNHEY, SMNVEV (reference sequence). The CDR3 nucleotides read TGTGCCAGCAGTTGGCTTGTGTCACACGAGCAGTACTTC. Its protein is CASSWLVSHEQYF.

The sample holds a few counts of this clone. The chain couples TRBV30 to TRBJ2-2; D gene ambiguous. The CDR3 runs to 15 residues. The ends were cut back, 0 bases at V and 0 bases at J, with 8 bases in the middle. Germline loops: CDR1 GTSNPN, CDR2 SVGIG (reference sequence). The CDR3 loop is CAWSVIHANTGELFF. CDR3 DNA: TGTGCCTGGAGTGTAATACACGCGAACACCGGGGAGCTGTTTTTT. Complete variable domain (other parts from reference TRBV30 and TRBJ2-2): SQTIHQWPATLVQPVGSPLSLECTVEGTSNPNLYWYRQAAGRGLQLLFYSVGIGQISSEVPQNLSASRPQDRQFILSSKKLLLSDSGFYLCAWSVIHANTGELFFGEGSRLTVL.

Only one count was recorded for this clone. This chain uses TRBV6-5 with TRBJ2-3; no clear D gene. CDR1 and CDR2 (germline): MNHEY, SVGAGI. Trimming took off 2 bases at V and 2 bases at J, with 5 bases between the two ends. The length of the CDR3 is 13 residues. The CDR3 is CASSYGITDTQYF. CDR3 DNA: TGTGCCAGCAGTTACGGAATCACAGATACGCAGTATTTT.

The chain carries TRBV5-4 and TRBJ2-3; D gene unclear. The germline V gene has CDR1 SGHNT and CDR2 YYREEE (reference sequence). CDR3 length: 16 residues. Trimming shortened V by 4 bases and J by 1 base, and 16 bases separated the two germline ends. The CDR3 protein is CASSPLSQAGTDTQYF. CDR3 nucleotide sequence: TGTGCCAGCAGCCCCCTTTCCCAGGCGGGCACAGATACGCAGTATTTT.

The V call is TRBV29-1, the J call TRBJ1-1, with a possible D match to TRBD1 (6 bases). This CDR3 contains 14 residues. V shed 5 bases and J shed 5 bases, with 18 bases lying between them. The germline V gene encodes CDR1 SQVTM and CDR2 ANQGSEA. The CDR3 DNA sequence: TGCAGCGTTCTAGACAGGACGATGGGAACTGAAGCTTTCTTT. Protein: CSVLDRTMGTEAFF.

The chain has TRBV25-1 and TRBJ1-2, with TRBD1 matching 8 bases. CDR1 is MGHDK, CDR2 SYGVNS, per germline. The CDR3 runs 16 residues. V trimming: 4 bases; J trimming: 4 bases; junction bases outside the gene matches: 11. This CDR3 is CASSAYRARGPYGYTF. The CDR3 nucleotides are TGTGCCAGCAGTGCCTACCGTGCCAGGGGGCCCTATGGCTACACCTTC.

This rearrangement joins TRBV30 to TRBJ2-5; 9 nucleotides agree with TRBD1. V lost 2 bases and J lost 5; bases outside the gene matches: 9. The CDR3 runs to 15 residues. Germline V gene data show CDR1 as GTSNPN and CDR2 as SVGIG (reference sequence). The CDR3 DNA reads TGTGCCTGGAGTAACACAGGGGGCGCGTGGGAGACCCAGTACTTC. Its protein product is CAWSNTGGAWETQYF.

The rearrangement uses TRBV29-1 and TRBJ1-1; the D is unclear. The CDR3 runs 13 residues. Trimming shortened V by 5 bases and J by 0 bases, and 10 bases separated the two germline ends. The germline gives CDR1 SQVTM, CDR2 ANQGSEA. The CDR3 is CSVCEDLNTEAFF. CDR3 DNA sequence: TGCAGCGTTTGTGAGGATTTGAACACTGAAGCTTTCTTT.

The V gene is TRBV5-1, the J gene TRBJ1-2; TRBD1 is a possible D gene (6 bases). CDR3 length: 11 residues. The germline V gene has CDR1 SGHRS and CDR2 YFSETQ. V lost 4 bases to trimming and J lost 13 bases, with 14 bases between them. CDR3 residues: CASSNLGGPTF. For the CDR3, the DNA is TGCGCCAGCAGCAACCTCGGGGGCCCCACCTTC. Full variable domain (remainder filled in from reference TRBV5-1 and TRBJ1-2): KAGVTQTPRYLIKTRGQQVTLSCSPISGHRSVSWYQQTPGQGLQFLFEYFSETQRNKGNFPGRFSGRQFSNSRSEMNVSTLELGDSALYLCASSNLGGPTFGSGTRLTVV.

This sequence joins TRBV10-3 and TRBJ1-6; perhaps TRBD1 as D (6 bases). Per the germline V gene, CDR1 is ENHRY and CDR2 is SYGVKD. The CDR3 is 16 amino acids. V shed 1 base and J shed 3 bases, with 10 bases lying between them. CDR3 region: CAISEYREGYNSPLHF. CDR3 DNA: TGTGCCATCAGTGAGTACAGGGAAGGCTATAATTCACCCCTCCACTTT.